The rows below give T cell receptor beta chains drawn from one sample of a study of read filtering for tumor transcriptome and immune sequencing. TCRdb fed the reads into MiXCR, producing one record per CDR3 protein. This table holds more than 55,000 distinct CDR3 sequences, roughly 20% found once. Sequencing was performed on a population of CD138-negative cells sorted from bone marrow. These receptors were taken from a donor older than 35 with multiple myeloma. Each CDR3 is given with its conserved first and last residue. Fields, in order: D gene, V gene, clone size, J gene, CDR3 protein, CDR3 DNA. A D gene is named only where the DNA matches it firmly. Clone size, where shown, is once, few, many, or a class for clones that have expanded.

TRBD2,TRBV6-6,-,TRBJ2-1,CASMGATSYEQFF,TGTGCCAGCATGGGAGCGACTAGCTATGAGCAATTCTTC
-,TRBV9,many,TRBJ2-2,CASRAGPGELFF,TGTGCCAGCAGAGCAGGTCCCGGGGAGCTGTTTTTT
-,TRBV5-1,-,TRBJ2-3,CASSLSRSYTDTQYF,TGCGCCAGCAGCTTGAGTAGGAGTTACACAGATACGCAGTATTTT
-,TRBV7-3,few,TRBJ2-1,CASSYGGPAGEQFF,TGTGCCAGCAGCTATGGGGGTCCTGCAGGTGAGCAGTTCTTC
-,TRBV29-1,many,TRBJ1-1,CSVSTIQSRAEAFF,TGCAGCGTTTCGACGATACAGAGTAGAGCTGAAGCTTTCTTT
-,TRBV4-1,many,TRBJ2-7,CASSQEELTSGEQYF,TGCGCCAGCAGCCAAGAAGAGCTTACCTCCGGCGAGCAGTACTTC
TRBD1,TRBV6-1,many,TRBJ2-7,CASSHGTGYEQYF,TGTGCCAGCAGCCACGGGACAGGCTACGAGCAGTACTTC
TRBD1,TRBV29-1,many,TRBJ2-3,CSGMDRITDTQYF,TGCAGCGGGATGGACAGGATCACAGATACGCAGTATTTT
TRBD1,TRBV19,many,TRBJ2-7,CASSARTGTYEQYF,TGTGCCAGTAGTGCCCGGACAGGGACGTACGAGCAGTACTTC
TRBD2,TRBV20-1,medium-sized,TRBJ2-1,CSAGGPSGHEQFF,TGCAGTGCTGGAGGCCCTAGCGGGCATGAGCAGTTCTTC
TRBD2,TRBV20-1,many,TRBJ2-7,CSARLTSGIVHEQYF,TGCAGTGCTAGACTGACTAGCGGGATTGTTCACGAGCAGTACTTC
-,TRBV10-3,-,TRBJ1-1,CAISGANTEAFF,TGTGCCATCAGTGGCGCGAACACTGAAGCTTTCTTT
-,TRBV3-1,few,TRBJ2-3,CASSRGLVSTDTQYF,TGTGCCAGCAGCCGAGGACTGGTAAGCACAGATACGCAGTATTTT
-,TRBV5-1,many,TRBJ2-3,CASSLGDSTDTQYF,TGCGCCAGCAGCTTGGGGGACAGCACAGATACGCAGTATTTT
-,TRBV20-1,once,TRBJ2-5,CSARARSKETQCF,TGCAGTGCTAGAGCCAGATCAAAAGAGACCCAGTGCTTC